This is a list of T cell receptor beta chains from one sample in a study of shared clonotypes between healthy human individuals. Assay: immunoSEQ multiplex PCR; the TCRdb copy retains only in-frame clones and omits some. The repertoire has fewer than 1.8 million clones, around 98.5% of them found once; the top ten carry approximately 0.38%. Sample: naive CD4+ T cells sorted from blood. Source of these receptors: a man younger than 40 in good health. CDR3s include the opening cysteine and the closing phenylalanine or tryptophan.

V	J	CDR3
TRBV5-1	TRBJ2-3	CASSLGPGQGQDTQYF
TRBV6-1	TRBJ2-7	CASSAFNYEQYF
TRBV6-5	TRBJ2-7	CASSYSTGGSSYEQYF
TRBV6-5	TRBJ1-2	CASSYRGGDYGYTF
TRBV11-2	TRBJ2-7	CASKRAGALYEQYF
TRBV30	TRBJ1-2	CAWIPQPTAGYTF
TRBV12-2	TRBJ2-7	CASRLDRDSYEQYF
TRBV2	TRBJ2-4	CASSERQGARAKNIQYF
TRBV25-1	TRBJ1-2	CASSERGEYGYTF
TRBV6-1	TRBJ2-5	CASSEARNRQETQYF
TRBV15	TRBJ2-2	CATSRVAGGAGVGNTGELFF
TRBV5-1	TRBJ2-7	CASSSRELYEQYF
TRBV18	TRBJ2-7	CASSQIPLAGGYEQYF
TRBV5-1	TRBJ2-3	CASSLLGGDTQYF
TRBV4-1	TRBJ1-2	CASSQGTANFHGYTF
TRBV5-4	TRBJ2-5	CASSLGQGAGETQYF
TRBV5-4	TRBJ1-4	CASSYWEQREKLFF
TRBV29-1	TRBJ2-3	CSVVVWIRGTDTQYF
TRBV15	TRBJ1-5	CATSQRIGEQPQHF
TRBV7-8	TRBJ1-5	CASSLEQGRNQPQHF
TRBV29-1	TRBJ1-2	CSVWSGQLYGYTF
TRBV2	TRBJ2-5	CASSEGATTKETQYF
TRBV4-3	TRBJ1-2	CASSTTVNYGYTF
TRBV5-1	TRBJ2-7	CASSKGGGGDGIYEQYF